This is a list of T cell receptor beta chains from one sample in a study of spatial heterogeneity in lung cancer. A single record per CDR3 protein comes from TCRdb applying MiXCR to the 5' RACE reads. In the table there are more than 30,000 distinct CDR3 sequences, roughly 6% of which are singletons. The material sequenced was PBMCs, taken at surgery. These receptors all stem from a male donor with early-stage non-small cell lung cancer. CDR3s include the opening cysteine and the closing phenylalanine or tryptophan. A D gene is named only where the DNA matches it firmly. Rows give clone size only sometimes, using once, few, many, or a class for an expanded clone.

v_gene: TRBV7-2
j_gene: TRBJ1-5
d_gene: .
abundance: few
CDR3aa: CASSRPGIVQPQHF
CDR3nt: TGTGCCAGCAGCAGGCCAGGGATTGTTCAGCCCCAGCATTTT

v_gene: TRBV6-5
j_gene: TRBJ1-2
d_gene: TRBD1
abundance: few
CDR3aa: CASSYRGQGNYGYTF
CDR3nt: TGTGCCAGCAGTTACCGAGGACAGGGGAACTATGGCTACACCTTC

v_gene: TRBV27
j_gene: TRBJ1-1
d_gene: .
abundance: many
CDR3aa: CASSFRGGGGNTEAFF
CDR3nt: TGTGCCAGCAGTTTTCGAGGGGGAGGGGGTAACACTGAAGCTTTCTTT

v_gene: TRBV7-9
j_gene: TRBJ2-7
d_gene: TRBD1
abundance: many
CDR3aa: CASSFGYRGQGEQYF
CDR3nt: TGTGCCAGCAGCTTCGGTTACAGGGGCCAGGGCGAGCAGTACTTC

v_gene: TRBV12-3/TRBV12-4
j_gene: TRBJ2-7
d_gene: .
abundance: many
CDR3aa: CASSWGRGPYEQYF
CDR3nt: TGTGCCAGCAGTTGGGGCAGGGGACCCTACGAGCAGTACTTC

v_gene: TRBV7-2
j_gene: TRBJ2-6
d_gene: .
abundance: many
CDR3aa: CASSLVVGAVSGANVLTF
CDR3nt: TGTGCCAGCAGCTTAGTTGTAGGAGCCGTCTCTGGGGCCAACGTCCTGACTTTC

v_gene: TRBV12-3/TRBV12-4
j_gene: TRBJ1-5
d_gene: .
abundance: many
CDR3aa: CASSLAGKENQPQHF
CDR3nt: TGTGCCAGCAGTTTGGCAGGGAAAGAAAATCAGCCCCAGCATTTT

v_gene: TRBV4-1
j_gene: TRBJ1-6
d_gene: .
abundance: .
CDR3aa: CASSQGRARGGRSPLHF
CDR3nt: TGCGCCAGCAGCCAAGGCAGGGCGAGAGGGGGTAGGTCACCCCTCCACTTT

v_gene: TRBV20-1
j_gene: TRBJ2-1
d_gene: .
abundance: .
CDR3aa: CSAGRLEAAGEQFF
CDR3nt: TGCAGTGCTGGGCGACTAGAGGCCGCGGGTGAGCAGTTCTTC

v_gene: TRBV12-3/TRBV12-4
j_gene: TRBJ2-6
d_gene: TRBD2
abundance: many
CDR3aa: CASTPLAGYSGANVLTF
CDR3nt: TGTGCCAGCACCCCACTAGCGGGATACTCTGGGGCCAACGTCCTGACTTTC

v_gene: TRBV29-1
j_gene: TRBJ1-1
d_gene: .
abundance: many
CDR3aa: CSVDPGTQNTEAFF
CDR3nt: TGCAGCGTGGATCCCGGGACCCAGAACACTGAAGCTTTCTTT

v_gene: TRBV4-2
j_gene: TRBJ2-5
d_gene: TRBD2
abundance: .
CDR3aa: CASSRKLAGGTETQYF
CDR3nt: TGTGCCAGCAGCCGGAAACTAGCGGGGGGAACGGAGACCCAGTACTTC

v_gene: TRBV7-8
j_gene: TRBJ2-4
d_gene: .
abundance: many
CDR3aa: CASSQTPGLAKNIQYF
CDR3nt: TGTGCCAGCAGCCAGACCCCGGGGTTAGCCAAAAACATTCAGTACTTC

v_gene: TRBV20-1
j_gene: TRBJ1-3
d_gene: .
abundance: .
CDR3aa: CSGLGSGNTIYF
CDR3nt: TGCAGTGGATTGGGTTCTGGAAACACCATATATTTT

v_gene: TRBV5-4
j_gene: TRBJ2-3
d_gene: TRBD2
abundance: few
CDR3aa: CASSLRVLGLASDTQYF
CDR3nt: TGTGCCAGCAGCTTAAGGGTTTTGGGACTAGCCTCAGATACGCAGTATTTT

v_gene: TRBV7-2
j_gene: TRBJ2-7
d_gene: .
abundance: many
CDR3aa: CASSLSTQYEQYF
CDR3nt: TGTGCCAGCAGCTTATCAACGCAGTACGAGCAGTACTTC

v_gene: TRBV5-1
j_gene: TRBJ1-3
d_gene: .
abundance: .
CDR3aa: CASSLGPPDSGNTIYF
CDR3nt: TGCGCCAGCAGCTTGGGGCCCCCGGACTCTGGAAACACCATATATTTT

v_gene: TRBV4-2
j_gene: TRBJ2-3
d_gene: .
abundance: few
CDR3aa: CASSPSGLELDTQYF
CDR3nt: TGTGCCAGCAGCCCAAGCGGGTTGGAATTGGATACGCAGTATTTT

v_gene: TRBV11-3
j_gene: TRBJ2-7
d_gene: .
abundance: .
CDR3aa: CASSLDRRGEQYF
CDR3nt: TGTGCCAGCAGCTTAGACCGCAGGGGCGAGCAGTACTTC

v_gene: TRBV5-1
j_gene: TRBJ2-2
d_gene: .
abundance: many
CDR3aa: CASSPLIRAKAGELFF
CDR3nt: TGCGCCAGCAGCCCACTAATAAGAGCCAAAGCCGGGGAGCTGTTTTTT

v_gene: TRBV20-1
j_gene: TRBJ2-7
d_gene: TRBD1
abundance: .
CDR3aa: CSARTGATLYEQYF
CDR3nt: TGCAGTGCTCGAACAGGGGCCACACTCTACGAGCAGTACTTC

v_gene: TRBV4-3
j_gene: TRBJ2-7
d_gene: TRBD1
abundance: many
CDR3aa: CASSHRTGDEQYF
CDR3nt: TGCGCCAGCAGCCATAGGACAGGGGATGAGCAGTACTTC

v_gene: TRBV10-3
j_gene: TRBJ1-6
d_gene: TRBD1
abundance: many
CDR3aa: CAAATGGNSPLHF
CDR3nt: TGTGCCGCGGCTACAGGGGGTAATTCACCCCTCCACTTT

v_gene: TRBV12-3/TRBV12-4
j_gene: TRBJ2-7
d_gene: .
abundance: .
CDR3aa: CASSFRLGGVIEQYF
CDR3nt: TGTGCCAGCAGTTTTCGTTTGGGGGGCGTGATCGAGCAGTACTTC

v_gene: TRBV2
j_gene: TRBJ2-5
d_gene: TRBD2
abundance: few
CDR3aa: CASRAGLAGGETQYF
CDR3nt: TGTGCCAGCAGGGCGGGACTAGCGGGAGGAGAGACCCAGTACTTC

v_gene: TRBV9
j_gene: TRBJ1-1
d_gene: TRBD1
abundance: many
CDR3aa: CASSTSGTVSTEAFF
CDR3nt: TGTGCCAGCAGCACCTCCGGGACAGTGAGCACTGAAGCTTTCTTT

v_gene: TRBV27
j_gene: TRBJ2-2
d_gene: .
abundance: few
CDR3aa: CASSRYGGAANTGELFF
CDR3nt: TGTGCCAGCAGTCGGTATGGGGGGGCCGCGAACACCGGGGAGCTGTTTTTT

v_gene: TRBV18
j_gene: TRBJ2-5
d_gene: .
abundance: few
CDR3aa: CASSPSFQGKETQYF
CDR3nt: TGTGCCAGCTCACCAAGTTTCCAGGGGAAAGAGACCCAGTACTTC

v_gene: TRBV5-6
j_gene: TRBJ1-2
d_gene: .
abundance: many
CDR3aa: CASGGYTF
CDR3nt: TGTGCTTCGGGGGGCTACACCTTC

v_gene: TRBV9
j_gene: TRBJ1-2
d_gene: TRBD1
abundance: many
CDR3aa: CASTQGGGARPTGYTF
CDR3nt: TGTGCCAGCACCCAGGGAGGGGGCGCGAGACCGACTGGCTACACCTTC

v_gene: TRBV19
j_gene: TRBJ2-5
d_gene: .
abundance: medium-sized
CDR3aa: CASSIVGVQETQYF
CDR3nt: TGTGCCAGTAGTATTGTAGGGGTCCAAGAGACCCAGTACTTC

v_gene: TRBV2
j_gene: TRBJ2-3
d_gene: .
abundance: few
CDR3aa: CASSELPGSTDTQYF
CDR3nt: TGTGCCAGCAGTGAACTGCCGGGTAGCACAGATACGCAGTATTTT

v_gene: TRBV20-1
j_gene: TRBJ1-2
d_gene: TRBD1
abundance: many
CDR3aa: CSANRGQGYGYTF
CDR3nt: TGCAGTGCCAACCGGGGACAGGGATATGGCTACACCTTC

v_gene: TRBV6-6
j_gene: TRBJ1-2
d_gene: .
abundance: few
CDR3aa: CASSSGPYYGYTF
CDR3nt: TGTGCCAGCAGTTCGGGCCCTTACTATGGCTACACCTTC

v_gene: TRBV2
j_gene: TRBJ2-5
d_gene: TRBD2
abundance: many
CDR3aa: CASITPRSGGVQETQYF
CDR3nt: TGTGCCAGCATAACACCTAGGAGCGGGGGGGTCCAAGAGACCCAGTACTTC

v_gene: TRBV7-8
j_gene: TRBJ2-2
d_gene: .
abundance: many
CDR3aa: CASSLPLRLSGNTGELFF
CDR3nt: TGTGCCAGCAGCTTGCCCCTCCGACTAAGCGGCAACACCGGGGAGCTGTTTTTT

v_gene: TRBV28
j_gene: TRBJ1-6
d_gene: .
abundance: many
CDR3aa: CASYWRSGSPLHF
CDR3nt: TGTGCCAGCTATTGGCGGTCTGGGTCACCCCTCCACTTT

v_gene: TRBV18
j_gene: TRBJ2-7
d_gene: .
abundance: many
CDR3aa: CASSPRARDEQYF
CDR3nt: TGTGCCAGCTCACCCCGGGCCCGAGACGAGCAGTACTTC

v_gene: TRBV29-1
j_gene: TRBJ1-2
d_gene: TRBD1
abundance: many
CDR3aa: CSAHSTGTGGGYTF
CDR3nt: TGCAGCGCTCACTCGACCGGGACAGGGGGCGGCTACACCTTC

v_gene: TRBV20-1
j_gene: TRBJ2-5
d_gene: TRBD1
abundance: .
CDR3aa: CSASELRDRGPRSQETQYF
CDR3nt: TGCAGTGCTAGTGAACTACGGGACAGGGGACCACGCTCTCAAGAGACCCAGTACTTC

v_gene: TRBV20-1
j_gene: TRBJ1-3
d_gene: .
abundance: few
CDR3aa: CSARDGGDAGNTIYF
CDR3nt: TGCAGTGCTAGAGATGGGGGGGACGCTGGAAACACCATATATTTT

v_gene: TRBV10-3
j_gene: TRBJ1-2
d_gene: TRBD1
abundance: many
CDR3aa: CAISEDRVYTF
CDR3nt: TGTGCCATCAGTGAAGACAGGGTCTACACCTTC

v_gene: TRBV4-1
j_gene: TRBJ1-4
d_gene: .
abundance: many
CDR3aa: CASSQDPHVGLANEKLFF
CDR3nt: TGCGCCAGCAGCCAAGATCCCCACGTAGGGCTGGCTAATGAAAAACTGTTTTTT

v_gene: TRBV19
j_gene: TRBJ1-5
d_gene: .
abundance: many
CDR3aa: CASGAHPGSNQPQHF
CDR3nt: TGTGCCAGTGGGGCCCATCCCGGTTCCAATCAGCCCCAGCATTTT

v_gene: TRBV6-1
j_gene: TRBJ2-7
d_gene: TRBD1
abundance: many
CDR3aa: CASSEIGTGRSEQYF
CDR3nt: TGTGCCAGCAGTGAAATCGGGACAGGCCGCTCCGAGCAGTACTTC

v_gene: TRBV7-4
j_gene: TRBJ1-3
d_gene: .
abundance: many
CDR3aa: CASSWGTRTGNTIYF
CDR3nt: TGTGCCAGCAGCTGGGGGACTCGGACCGGAAACACCATATATTTT

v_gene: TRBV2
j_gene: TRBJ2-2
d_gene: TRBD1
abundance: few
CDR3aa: CAGTRTGVTGELFF
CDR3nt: TGTGCCGGGACCCGGACAGGGGTCACCGGGGAGCTGTTTTTT

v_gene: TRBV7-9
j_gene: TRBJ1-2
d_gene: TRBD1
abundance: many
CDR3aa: CASSQGDRGLGYTF
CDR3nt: TGTGCCAGCAGCCAAGGGGACAGGGGGCTAGGCTACACCTTC

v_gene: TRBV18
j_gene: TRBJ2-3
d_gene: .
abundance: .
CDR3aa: CASSPKTAGNTDTQYF
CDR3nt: TGTGCCAGCTCACCGAAAACGGCAGGGAACACAGATACGCAGTATTTT

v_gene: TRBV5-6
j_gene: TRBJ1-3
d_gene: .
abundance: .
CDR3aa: CASSFAQGPGNTIYF
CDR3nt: TGTGCCAGCAGCTTTGCCCAGGGACCTGGAAACACCATATATTTT

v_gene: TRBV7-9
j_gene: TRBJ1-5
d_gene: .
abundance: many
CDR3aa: CASSRRPEGQGSQPQHF
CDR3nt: TGTGCCAGCAGCCGACGACCGGAGGGGCAGGGGTCTCAGCCCCAGCATTTT

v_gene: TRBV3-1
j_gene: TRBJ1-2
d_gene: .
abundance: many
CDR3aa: CASKGLSYGYTF
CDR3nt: TGTGCCAGCAAAGGGTTGTCCTATGGCTACACCTTC

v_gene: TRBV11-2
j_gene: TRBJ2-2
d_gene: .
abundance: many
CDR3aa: CASSLESGGPGELFF
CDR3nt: TGTGCCAGCAGCTTAGAGTCGGGGGGCCCCGGGGAGCTGTTTTTT

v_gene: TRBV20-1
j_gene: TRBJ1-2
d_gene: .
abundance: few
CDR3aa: CSAPPVSSSGYTF
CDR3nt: TGCAGTGCTCCGCCTGTTTCTTCCTCTGGCTACACCTTC

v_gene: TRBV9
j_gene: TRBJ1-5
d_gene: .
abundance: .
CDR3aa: CASSVGDTNQPQHF
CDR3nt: TGTGCCAGCAGCGTAGGGGACACCAATCAGCCCCAGCATTTT

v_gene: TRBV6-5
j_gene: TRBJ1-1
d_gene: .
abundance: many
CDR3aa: CASRVGRGSLRTEAFF
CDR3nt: TGTGCCAGCAGGGTCGGCAGGGGATCACTGAGGACTGAAGCTTTCTTT

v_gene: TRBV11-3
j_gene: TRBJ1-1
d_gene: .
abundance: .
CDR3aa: CASSPRDTYNTEAFF
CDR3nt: TGTGCCAGCTCCCCAAGGGACACGTATAACACTGAAGCTTTCTTT